This TCR beta chain was obtained from a study of human T cells and chemical hapten exposure. Study-level background: Scalp application of diphenylcyclopropenone was performed weekly in patients across the entire roughly 23-week study. Alopecia universalis, totalis or areata was present in patients who were mostly female. Findings and caveats of the study: Donors, who had alopecia, may show an immune response that differs from healthy people's.

Germline trimming cut 4 bases from V and 6 bases from J; bases unmatched to any gene: 14. The CDR3 has 16 amino acids. Germline lookup yields CDR1 SGHDT and CDR2 YYEEEE. As for time point: patch test 1, 2 weeks after DPC sensitization. The treatment is: therapeutic diphenylcyclopropenone sensitization with weekly scalp DPC. Sequencing started from total RNA isolated from unfractionated whole blood. TCRdb fed the RACE reads into MiXCR, producing one record per CDR3 protein. This table holds more than 30,000 distinct CDR3 sequences, 5.5% to 8% found once. This clonotype was seen ten or more times. As yet, its antigen is unknown.

The sample was whole blood, taken in connection with sensitization to the hapten diphenylcyclopropenone (DPC). The TCR originated in a woman aged 25 to 39 with alopecia areata. Some clones in this sample may be carry-over from other donors' samples. This chain connects TRBV5-6 to TRBJ1-1; 8 positions match TRBD1. The DNA of the CDR3 is TGTGCCAGCAGCCGCAGAAACATACAGGGGGAGGCTGAAGCTTTCTTT. Protein sequence: CASSRRNIQGEAEAFF.